The rows below give T cell receptor beta chains drawn from one sample of a study of blood T cell repertoires in COVID-19. The table came from immunoSEQ multiplex PCR; TCRdb's copy has only in-frame clones and leaves some out. The sample lists 150,000 to 200,000 clones, roughly 79% occurring once. The sequencing input was peripheral blood. The receptors originated from a woman aged 80 or older with COVID-19, enrolled during active disease. CDR3s include the opening cysteine and the closing phenylalanine or tryptophan. D genes are given only for firm matches.

V	J	D	CDR3
TRBV3-1/TRBV3-2	TRBJ2-5	-	CASSRGGGWGETQYF
TRBV19	TRBJ1-2	-	CASSTLWGQAEVYGYTF
TRBV28	TRBJ1-6	-	CASDRVSYNSPLHF
TRBV6-6	TRBJ2-2	-	CASELGGVGTGELFF
TRBV7-2	TRBJ1-1	TRBD1	CASSLGGYRGNTEAFF
TRBV7-9	TRBJ1-3	-	CASSSGGYENTIYF
TRBV6-5	TRBJ1-3	-	CASSYSAGSGNTIYF
TRBV7-9	TRBJ2-3	-	CASSHGAGLVTQYF
TRBV28	TRBJ2-5	TRBD2	CASSPIAGTSGSGETQYF
TRBV6-1	TRBJ1-5	-	CASSETVGQINQPQHF
TRBV6-2/TRBV6-3	TRBJ1-5	-	CASSYSPQQGNHGNQPQHF
TRBV19	TRBJ2-2	TRBD1	CASSKRGLDTGELFF
TRBV5-4	TRBJ1-2	-	CASSLEFYGYTF
TRBV7-9	TRBJ2-7	TRBD2	CASSFSTSGGYEQYF
TRBV6-4	TRBJ2-5	TRBD1	CASSTPGQKTQYF
TRBV7-2	TRBJ1-4	-	CASSLQGSGGEKLFF
TRBV7-9	TRBJ2-5	-	CASSLGSTFQETQYF
TRBV18	TRBJ2-5	-	CASSPPGETQYF
TRBV7-2	TRBJ1-5	-	CASSLVRFNQPQHF
TRBV3-1/TRBV3-2	TRBJ1-1	-	CASSNWMQGNTEAFF
TRBV6-5	TRBJ2-1	TRBD2	CASASGTPREQFF
TRBV10-3	TRBJ2-3	-	CAISDGSDTQYF
TRBV11-3	TRBJ2-2	TRBD1	CASSFDSGQGSNTGELFF
TRBV10-3	TRBJ1-3	-	CAISGQSGNTIYF
TRBV18	TRBJ2-3	TRBD2	CASSPPLAGTDTQYF
TRBV9	TRBJ1-6	-	CASSVGGGDSPLHF
TRBV28	TRBJ2-6	-	CASSSNLGASGANVLTF
TRBV5-1	TRBJ1-5	-	CASSPGGGNQPQHF
TRBV29-1	TRBJ1-2	-	CSVEDRGTAGGYTF
TRBV4-3	TRBJ1-2	-	CASSQVHSRSEYGYTF
TRBV3-1/TRBV3-2	TRBJ2-1	-	CASSQDAAAGYNEQFF
TRBV6-1	TRBJ1-5	-	CASSGGFGVQDLGAQHF
TRBV2	TRBJ1-4	TRBD1	CASSAGRGNEKLFF
TRBV6-5	TRBJ1-5	-	CASRGGSNQPQHF
TRBV5-8	TRBJ1-4	-	CASSWGVATNEKLFF
TRBV5-1	TRBJ2-7	-	CASSPRAGSEQYF